Sequencing of this TCR beta chain was carried out in a study of molecular identifiers for immune sequencing clone quantification. Preparation of naive CD8 libraries involved about 19,000 to 1,100,000 sorted cells and 10%, 30% or 50% RNA. Using a CD8+CD4-CCR7+CD45RA+ phenotype, naive CD8 T cells were sorted. The CDR3 totals 15 residues. Germline loops: CDR1 SNHLY, CDR2 FYNNEI. V gave up 0 bases and J gave up 6 bases, with 14 bases separating them. Each CDR3 protein is one row after TCRdb ran MiXCR on the PCR reads. The data show a few hundred thousand distinct CDR3 sequences, 20% to 25% seen once. This clonotype was seen repeatedly, ten times or more.

The specimen was naive CD8+ T cells from blood, with Jurkat cell RNA spiked in. Subset given: FACS-sorted CD8+CD4-CCR7+CD45RA+ naive T cells. This TCR was sampled from a human donor in good health. Some libraries in this study had Jurkat cell RNA spiked in. J is TRBJ1-1 and V is TRBV2; D not certain. The CDR3 loop reads CASSEARPLRAEAFF. CDR3 in DNA: TGTGCCAGCAGTGAAGCGCGCCCTCTCCGGGCTGAAGCTTTCTTT. The entire variable domain, with the rest obtained from reference TRBV2 and TRBJ1-1, is as follows: EPEVTQTPSHQVTQMGQEVILRCVPISNHLYFYWYRQILGQKVEFLVSFYNNEISEKSEIFDDQFSVERPDGSNFTLKIRSTKLEDSAMYFCASSEARPLRAEAFFGQGTRLTVV.